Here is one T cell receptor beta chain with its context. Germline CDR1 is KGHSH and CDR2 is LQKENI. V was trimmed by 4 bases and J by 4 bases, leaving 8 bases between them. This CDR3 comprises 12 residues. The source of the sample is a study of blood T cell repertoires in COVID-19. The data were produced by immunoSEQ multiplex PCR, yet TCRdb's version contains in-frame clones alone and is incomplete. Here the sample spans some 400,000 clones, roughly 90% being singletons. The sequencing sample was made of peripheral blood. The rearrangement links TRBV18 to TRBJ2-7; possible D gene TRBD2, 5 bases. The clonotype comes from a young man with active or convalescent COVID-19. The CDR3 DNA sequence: TGTGCCAGCTCACAGGGAGATTACGAGCAGTACTTC. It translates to CASSQGDYEQYF. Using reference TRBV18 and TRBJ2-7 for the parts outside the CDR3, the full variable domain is NAGVMQNPRHLVRRRGQEARLRCSPMKGHSHVYWYRQLPEEGLKFMVYLQKENIIDESGMPKERFSAEFPKEGPSILRIQQVVRGDSAAYFCASSQGDYEQYFGPGTRLTVT.